These 8 T cell receptor beta chains originate from one sample sequenced in a study of blood T cell repertoires in COVID-19. Profiled with immunoSEQ multiplex PCR; TCRdb holds only in-frame clones, not every one. The table has around 270,000 clones, roughly nine tenths seen once. Sequencing used peripheral blood. The receptor source for this set is a man in his forties or fifties who had recovered from COVID-19.

The chain joins TRBV4-1 to TRBJ2-2; the match to TRBD1 covers 9 bases. Germline CDR1 MGHRA, CDR2 YSYEKL. Germline trimming cut 3 bases from V and 5 bases from J; bases unmatched to any gene: 10. The CDR3 consists of 17 residues. CDR3 loop: CASSHDPGQGKTGELFF. The CDR3 bases are TGCGCCAGCAGCCATGATCCGGGACAGGGAAAGACCGGGGAGCTGTTTTTT.

The chain couples TRBV21-1 to TRBJ2-7; the DNA was not compared with TRBD2, the D call given in the table. TRBV21-1 is a listed pseudogene. This CDR3 is 16 amino acids long. The CDR3 spells CASSKAPCGGPREQYF. The CDR3 coding sequence is TGTGCCAGCAGCAAAGCTCCTTGCGGGGGACCTCGGGAGCAGTACTTC.

The rearrangement uses TRBV30 and TRBJ1-1; TRBD1 agrees at 12 bases. The CDR3 length is 16 residues. Germline-derived CDR1 and CDR2 are GTSNPN and SVGIG (reference sequence). Trimming removed 5 bases from V and 5 bases from J; junction bases left unmatched: 12. CDR3 DNA sequence: TGTGCCTGGGTAGCTCGGGACAGGGGGCTGAGGACTGAAGCTTTCTTT. Its protein product is CAWVARDRGLRTEAFF.

The V call is TRBV27, the J call TRBJ1-2; TRBD1 matches 10 bases. The CDR3 runs to 17 residues. The V gene's germline CDR1 is MNHEY and CDR2 SMNVEV (reference sequence). J gave up 8 bases and V 5 bases, and 17 bases lay outside the gene matches. CDR3 nucleotides: TGTGCCAGCAGTCCGCTGACAGGGGGCCCGACTCATAGCGGCTACACCTTC. Protein sequence: CASSPLTGGPTHSGYTF.

The CDR3 protein is CASRTQGAMTYNSPLHF. The CDR3 DNA is TGTGCAAGTCGCACACAGGGGGCAATGACCTATAATTCACCCCTCCACTTT. The V gene is TRBV12-2, the J gene TRBJ1-6; the table's D call, TRBD1, has no DNA check behind it. TRBV12-2 is deemed a pseudogene. This CDR3 spans 17 amino acids.

The genes are TRBV5-6 and TRBJ1-2; 7 bases map to TRBD1. The CDR3 covers 17 residues. V shed 4 bases, J shed 5 bases, and the junction held 17 bases outside the gene matches. Germline CDR1 reads SGHDT; CDR2 reads YYEEEE. CDR3 in amino acids: CASSLRTGHGTRYGYTF. The CDR3 DNA reads TGTGCCAGCAGCCTTCGGACAGGACACGGGACTAGGTATGGCTACACCTTC.

The rearrangement uses TRBV7-2 and TRBJ2-4; D is undetermined. The CDR3 contains 15 residues. The germline V and J ends were trimmed by 2 bases and 0 bases, with 8 bases remaining between them. Germline V lookup: CDR1 SGHTA, CDR2 FQGNSA. The CDR3: CASSLTRVAKNIQYF. CDR3 DNA sequence: TGTGCCAGCAGCTTAACCCGAGTAGCCAAAAACATTCAGTACTTC.

CDR3 sequence (DNA): TGTGCCAGCAGTGTCGGGACAGCCTATGGCTACACCTTC. Translated, it gives CASSVGTAYGYTF. The chain carries TRBV2 and TRBJ1-2, with 7 bases identical to TRBD1. CDR1 is SNHLY and CDR2 is FYNNEI in the germline V gene. CDR3 length: 13 amino acids. The V gene end was trimmed by 4 bases and the J gene end by 4 bases; junction bases not matched to a gene: 3. The variable domain in full, with the rest retrieved from reference TRBV2 and TRBJ1-2, is EPEVTQTPSHQVTQMGQEVILRCVPISNHLYFYWYRQILGQKVEFLVSFYNNEISEKSEIFDDQFSVERPDGSNFTLKIRSTKLEDSAMYFCASSVGTAYGYTFGSGTRLTVV.